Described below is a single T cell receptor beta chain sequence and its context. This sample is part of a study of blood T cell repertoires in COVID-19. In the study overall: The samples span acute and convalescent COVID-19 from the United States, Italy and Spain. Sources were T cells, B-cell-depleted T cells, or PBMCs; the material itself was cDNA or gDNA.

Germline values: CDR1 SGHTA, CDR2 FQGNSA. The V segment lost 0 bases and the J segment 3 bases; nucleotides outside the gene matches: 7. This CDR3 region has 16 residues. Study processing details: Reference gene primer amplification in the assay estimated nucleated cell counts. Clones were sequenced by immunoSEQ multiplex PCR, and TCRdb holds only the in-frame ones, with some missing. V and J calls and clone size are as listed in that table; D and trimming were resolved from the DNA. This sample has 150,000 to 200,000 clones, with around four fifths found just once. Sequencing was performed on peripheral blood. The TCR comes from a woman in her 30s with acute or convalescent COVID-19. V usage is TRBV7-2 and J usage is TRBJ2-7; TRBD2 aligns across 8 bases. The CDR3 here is CASSLAASGSLYEQYF. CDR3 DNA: TGTGCCAGCAGCTTAGCGGCTAGCGGGTCCCTCTACGAGCAGTACTTC.